This T cell receptor beta chain is drawn from a study of CD8 T cells in ankylosing spondylitis. Trimming at V came to 5 bases and at J to 2 bases, leaving 12 bases not matched to a gene. CDR1 is SGHVS, CDR2 FNYEAQ, per germline. This CDR3 has 17 amino acids. TCRdb analysed the 5' RACE reads with MiXCR anew, one entry per CDR3 protein. The sample comprises about 220,000 distinct CDR3 sequences, roughly 6.6% of which are singletons, and approximately 14% rests with the top ten. In this sample, this clonotype turned up a few times. The antigen remains undetermined. Whole-study findings and limits: Matched ankylosing spondylitis synovial fluid reportedly showed significant enrichment of disease-linked clones. CD8+ by phenotype, disease-linked clones were relatively rare in peripheral blood. In ankylosing spondylitis blood, a motif of about eight highly homologous TCR beta variants appeared characteristic.

Sequenced: blood, either unsorted or a sorted T cell fraction (not recorded which). The clonotype was recovered from a male donor with ankylosing spondylitis. The chain employs TRBV7-6 and TRBJ2-1, with 7 bases aligning to TRBD1. The CDR3 protein is CASSRAPGQNTYNEQFF. CDR3 bases: TGTGCCAGCAGCCGAGCACCGGGACAGAATACCTACAATGAGCAGTTCTTC.